A single sample gave rise to the 24 T cell receptor beta chains below, sequenced in a study of CD8+CD57+ T cells in acquired aplastic anemia. Genomic DNA constituted the template upon which TCR beta VDJ and CDR3 profiling was performed. MiXCR, applied by TCRdb to the reads, yields one record per CDR3 protein. The sample holds roughly 180,000 distinct CDR3 sequences; approximately 48% are singletons and the top ten take over 10%. All sequencing subjects had displayed CD8+CD57+ cell expansion on flow cytometry. Sequenced: sorted CD4+, CD8+, or CD8+CD57+ T cells (not recorded which) from PBMCs. The receptors were gathered from a human donor with aplastic anemia.

CDR3 in DNA: TGTGCCAGCAGCCTCCGGGGGGGGCACCAGTACTTC. It encodes CASSLRGGHQYF. V is TRBV7-2 and J is TRBJ2-7; 8 bases are a match to TRBD2. V lost 5 bases to trimming and J lost 10 bases; unmatched junction nucleotides: 7. Germline assignment: CDR1 SGHTA and CDR2 FQGNSA. The CDR3 is 12 amino acids.

The V call is TRBV20-1, the J call TRBJ1-1; D may be TRBD1 (6 bases). V was shortened by 3 bases and J by 1 base, with 18 bases between the two germline ends. The V gene's germline CDR1 is DFQATT and CDR2 SNEGSKA (reference sequence). CDR3 length: 16 residues. The DNA for the CDR3 is TGCAGTGCTAGGCGACTTGGACAGATTAAGAACACTGAAGCTTTCTTT. It yields the protein CSARRLGQIKNTEAFF.

The V and J genes are TRBV2 and TRBJ2-3, with 10 bases lining up with TRBD2. The CDR3 runs to 15 residues. V lost 8 bases to trimming and J lost 6 bases; unmatched junction nucleotides: 11. Germline lookup yields CDR1 SNHLY and CDR2 FYNNEI. Written as DNA, the CDR3 is TGTGCCAGCCCCGCCCCAACTAGCGGGGAGGATACGCAGTATTTT. Protein sequence: CASPAPTSGEDTQYF.

This clonotype is medium-sized (0.01 to 0.1%) in the sample. The V call is TRBV15, the J call TRBJ1-2; D is undetermined. Trimming cost V 1 base and J 3 bases, with 6 bases left between them. This CDR3 comprises 13 residues. CDR1 is LNHNV, CDR2 YYDKDF, per germline (reference sequence). In nucleotides, the CDR3 is TGTGCCACCAGCAGAGGAGTGGACTATGGCTACACCTTC. Amino acids: CATSRGVDYGYTF.

The chain couples TRBV7-6 to TRBJ1-2; 10 bases line up with TRBD1. Per germline, CDR1 SGHVS and CDR2 FNYEAQ. V was pared by 5 bases and J by 6 bases, with 3 bases of the junction left unmatched. This CDR3 region has 13 residues. The CDR3 region is CASSEGQGNGYTF. In DNA, the CDR3 is TGTGCCAGCAGCGAGGGACAGGGGAATGGCTACACCTTC. The complete variable domain, with remaining parts taken from reference TRBV7-6 and TRBJ1-2, reads GAGVSQSPRYKVTKRGQDVALRCDPISGHVSLYWYRQALGQGPEFLTYFNYEAQQDKSGLPNDRFSAERPEGSISTLTIQRTEQRDSAMYRCASSEGQGNGYTFGSGTRLTVV.

The sample holds a few counts of this clonotype. The V call is TRBV2, the J call TRBJ2-3; 10 nucleotides match TRBD2. With V trimmed by 2 bases and J by 1 base, 0 bases remained unmatched. Germline V gives CDR1 SNHLY, CDR2 FYNNEI. The CDR3 length is 15 residues. In nucleotides, the CDR3 is TGTGCCAGCAGTGAACTAGCGGGGGGCACAGATACGCAGTATTTT. As protein: CASSELAGGTDTQYF.

The chain employs TRBV2 and TRBJ1-4; no firm D call. The CDR3 has 13 residues. Germline V lookup: CDR1 SNHLY, CDR2 FYNNEI. V was cut by 8 bases and J by 5 bases, with 12 bases left in between. The CDR3 coding sequence is TGTGCCAGCTCCGGCGCAGCAAATGAAAAACTGTTTTTT. This encodes CASSGAANEKLFF.

V gene TRBV2 combines with J gene TRBJ1-3; 7 bases match TRBD1. Germline loops: CDR1 SNHLY, CDR2 FYNNEI. The CDR3 totals 14 residues. Trimming at V came to 7 bases and at J to 0 bases, leaving 3 bases not matched to a gene. The CDR3 spells CASKGTVSGNTIYF. The CDR3 DNA follows: TGTGCCAGCAAAGGGACAGTCTCTGGAAACACCATATATTTT.

There are many counts of this clonotype. V is TRBV7-8 and J is TRBJ1-6, with a weak D call TRBD1 (6 bases). V shed 2 bases and J shed 7 bases, with 12 bases lying between them. CDR1 and CDR2 (germline): SGHVS, FQNEAQ. The CDR3 extends over 15 amino acids. This CDR3 reads CASSLSGVRNSPLHF. CDR3 nucleotide sequence: TGTGCCAGCAGCTTATCAGGGGTTCGGAATTCACCCCTCCACTTT.

This clonotype was counted only a few times. This sequence joins TRBV24-1 and TRBJ2-5, with 15 bases lining up with TRBD2. CDR3 size: 17 residues. The germline V gene encodes CDR1 KGHDR and CDR2 SFDVKD. Trimming removed 3 bases from V and 1 base from J; junction bases left unmatched: 2. In DNA, the CDR3 is TGTGCCACCAGTGATGGACTAGCGGGGGGGTTCCAAGAGACCCAGTACTTC. Its protein product is CATSDGLAGGFQETQYF.

This chain uses TRBV20-1 with TRBJ1-2; unclear D gene. Trimming removed 0 bases at V and 5 bases at J, with 10 bases between. Germline loops: CDR1 DFQATT, CDR2 SNEGSKA (reference sequence). The CDR3 covers 13 residues. The DNA for the CDR3 is TGCAGTGCTAGAGATCTCCTTAAGTATGGCTACACCTTC. It specifies CSARDLLKYGYTF.

This clonotype was detected once. The germline gene is not matched at one end of the junction; a read error may be the cause. This sequence joins TRBV20-1 and TRBJ1-4, with 9 bases that match TRBD1. This CDR3 spans 15 amino acids. The germline gives CDR1 DFQATT, CDR2 SNEGSKA (reference sequence). Written as DNA, the CDR3 is TGCAGTGCTAGAGCCCTGGGACAGGGTGATGAAAAACTGTTTTTC. Translated: CSARALGQGDEKLFF.

This clonotype was seen repeatedly, ten times or more. The chain joins TRBV7-2 to TRBJ2-3, with D perhaps TRBD1 (5 bases). There are 14 residues in the CDR3. V lost 6 bases, J lost 0 bases, and 10 bases lay in between. CDR1 SGHTA and CDR2 FQGNSA come from the germline V gene. The CDR3, as DNA: TGTGCCAGCAGGACGGACACTAGCACAGATACGCAGTATTTT. This encodes CASRTDTSTDTQYF.

In its sample, this clonotype was seen many times. CDR3 bases: TGTGCCAGCAGGGACAGGGCGGCAGGGGCCAACGTCCTGACTTTC. Its protein is CASRDRAAGANVLTF. The rearrangement uses TRBV6-1 and TRBJ2-6; 8 nucleotides align to TRBD1. The V gene end was trimmed by 6 bases and the J gene end by 4 bases; junction bases not matched to a gene: 5. This CDR3 contains 15 residues. Per the germline V gene, CDR1 is MNHNS and CDR2 is SASEGT.

V gene TRBV28 combines with J gene TRBJ1-1; D is unresolved. The CDR3 covers 17 residues. V shed 2 bases and J shed 1 base, with 17 bases lying between them. Germline V gene sequence: CDR1 MDHEN, CDR2 SYDVKM. As DNA, the CDR3 is TGTGCCAGCAGTTTACTAGCACGACCGAACGAGAACACTGAAGCTTTCTTT. It encodes CASSLLARPNENTEAFF.

This rearrangement joins TRBV7-6 to TRBJ2-7, with D perhaps TRBD2 (6 bases). CDR3 length: 14 amino acids. Trimming removed 5 bases from V and 5 bases from J, with 16 bases in between. Germline CDR1 reads SGHVS; CDR2 reads FNYEAQ. The CDR3 sequence: CASSPGGTPDEQYF. Here the CDR3 DNA reads TGTGCCAGCAGCCCAGGAGGGACGCCCGACGAGCAGTACTTC.

This clonotype was observed a handful of times. This rearrangement joins TRBV28 to TRBJ1-2; a possible D gene is TRBD1 (6 bases). V was clipped by 5 bases and J by 4 bases, with 14 bases between them. Germline CDR1 and CDR2: MDHEN and SYDVKM. The CDR3 runs 14 residues. The DNA of the CDR3 is TGTGCCAGCAGTGCCTCGGGGGGGCCCTATGGCTACACCTTC. This translates into CASSASGGPYGYTF.

This clonotype was found many times. This sequence joins TRBV7-9 and TRBJ1-4; the match to TRBD1 covers 10 bases. V dropped 0 bases and J dropped 3; count of bases not matched to a gene: 7. The CDR3 is made up of 18 amino acids. Germline CDR1 SEHNR, CDR2 FQNEAQ (reference sequence). The CDR3: CASSLAAGTGVANEKLFF. In DNA, the CDR3 is TGTGCCAGCAGCTTAGCGGCCGGGACAGGGGTGGCTAATGAAAAACTGTTTTTT.

This clonotype turned up a few times. This may be a read error, as it is one base from a much larger clone. V and J are TRBV20-1 and TRBJ1-3; 7 bases match TRBD1. V trimming: 8 bases; J trimming: 2 bases; junction bases outside the gene matches: 18. Germline CDR1 DFQATT, CDR2 SNEGSKA (reference sequence). This CDR3 is 17 amino acids long. The CDR3 region is CSTTPLPTGSTGNTIYF. CDR3 DNA: TGCAGTACTACACCTTTACCGACAGGGTCAACTGGAAACACCATATATTTT.

The chain combines TRBV7-9 with TRBJ2-5; 7 nucleotides match TRBD1. The CDR3 totals 16 residues. The ends lost 1 base at V and 7 bases at J; junction bases unmatched: 12. Germline V lookup: CDR1 SEHNR, CDR2 FQNEAQ (reference sequence). CDR3: CASSLEPGGLFGTQYF. In nucleotides, the CDR3 is TGTGCCAGCAGCTTAGAGCCAGGGGGATTGTTCGGGACCCAGTACTTC.

This clonotype has a handful of counts. The V and J genes are TRBV7-7 and TRBJ2-7, with TRBD1 matching over 7 bases. With 1 base clipped from V and 3 bases from J, the junction kept 0 bases outside the gene matches. Looked up from germline, CDR1 is SSHAT and CDR2 is FNYEAQ (reference sequence). The CDR3 is 13 amino acids. The CDR3 DNA is TGTGCCAGCAGCTTAGACAGGGGCTACGAGCAGTACTTC. Amino acid sequence: CASSLDRGYEQYF.

This clonotype occurred a few times. This sequence joins TRBV7-3 and TRBJ1-2; 9 positions match TRBD1. V was pared by 4 bases and J by 4 bases, with 1 base of the junction left unmatched. Looked up from germline, CDR1 is SGHTA and CDR2 is FQGTGA. CDR3 length: 13 residues. DNA of the CDR3: TGTGCCAGCAGCTCGGACAGGGGCTATGGCTACACCTTC. This encodes CASSSDRGYGYTF.

This clonotype showed up many times. An end of the junction does not agree with germline; a read error may underlie this. The chain is built from TRBV11-1 and TRBJ1-6; 9 bases map to TRBD1. Germline-derived CDR1 and CDR2 are SGHAT and FQDESV (reference sequence). The CDR3 sequence is 16 residues long. In DNA form, the CDR3 reads TGCGCCAGCAGCTCCTCCGGGACAGGGTATAATTCACCCCTCCACTTT. The encoded protein is CASSSSGTGYNSPLHF. Full variable domain (remainder filled in from reference TRBV11-1 and TRBJ1-6): EAEVAQSPRYKITEKSQAVAFWCDPISGHATLYWYRQILGQGPELLVQFQDESVVDDSQLPKDRFSAERLKGVDSTLKIQPAELGDSAMYLCASSSSGTGYNSPLHFGNGTRLTVT.

The V and J genes are TRBV7-3 and TRBJ2-5, with 9 bases fitting TRBD2. The CDR3 is made up of 14 amino acids. From germline, CDR1 is SGHTA and CDR2 FQGTGA. J gave up 2 bases and V 4 bases, and 2 bases lay outside the gene matches. CDR3: CASSSAGGQETQYF. CDR3 coding DNA: TGTGCCAGCAGCTCCGCGGGAGGGCAAGAGACCCAGTACTTC. The variable domain in full, with the rest retrieved from reference TRBV7-3 and TRBJ2-5, is GAGVSQTPSNKVTEKGKYVELRCDPISGHTALYWYRQSLGQGPEFLIYFQGTGAADDSGLPNDRFFAVRPEGSVSTLKIQRTERGDSAVYLCASSSAGGQETQYFGPGTRLLVL.